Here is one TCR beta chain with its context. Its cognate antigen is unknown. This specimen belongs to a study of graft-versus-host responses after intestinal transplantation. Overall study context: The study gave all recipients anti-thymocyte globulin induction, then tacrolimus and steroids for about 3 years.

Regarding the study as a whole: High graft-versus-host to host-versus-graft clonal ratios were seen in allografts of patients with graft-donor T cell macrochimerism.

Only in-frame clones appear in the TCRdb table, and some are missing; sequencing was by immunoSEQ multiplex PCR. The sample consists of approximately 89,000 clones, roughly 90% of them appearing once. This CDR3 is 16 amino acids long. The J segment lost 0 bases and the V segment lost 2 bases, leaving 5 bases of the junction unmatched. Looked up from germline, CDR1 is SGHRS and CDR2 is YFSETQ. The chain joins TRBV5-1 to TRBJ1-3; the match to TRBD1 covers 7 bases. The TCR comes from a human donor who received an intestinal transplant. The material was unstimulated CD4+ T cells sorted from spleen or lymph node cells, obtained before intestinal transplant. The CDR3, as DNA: TGCGCCAGCAGCTTTACAGGGGTTGGCTCTGGAAACACCATATATTTT. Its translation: CASSFTGVGSGNTIYF.